The source of this TCR beta chain is a study of monozygotic twins with cystic fibrosis. Background on the study: Approximately 3 micrograms of fragmented DNA underwent roughly 16 PCR cycles for library preparation. Points from the study as a whole: Monozygotic CF twins shared more identical nucleotide clonotypes than unrelated patients. J usage was most co-twin-similar in 8 of 16 pairs, V in 13.

Germline V CDR1 and CDR2: MNHEY, SMNVEV (reference sequence). V was clipped by 5 bases and J by 4 bases, with 11 bases between them. The CDR3 runs 13 residues. With respect to this clone: Its antigen is unknown.

Sequenced by immunoSEQ multiplex PCR; TCRdb stores in-frame clones only, minus some. This sample has 25,000 to 35,000 clones, with 85% found just once. The TCR comes from a girl aged 2 to 10 with cystic fibrosis. The J gene is TRBJ1-2, the V gene TRBV27; TRBD1 might be the D (6 bases). Material for sequencing was blood. The CDR3 protein is CASSPGAAYGYTF. In DNA, the CDR3 is TGTGCCAGCAGTCCAGGGGCTGCCTATGGCTACACCTTC.